This section outlines one T cell receptor beta chain sequence together with its context. The data stem from a study of shared clonotypes between healthy human individuals. Repertoires were generated with immunoSEQ multiplex PCR, while TCRdb's copy carries only in-frame clones and drops some. In the table there are around 980,000 clones, 70% to 80% of which are singletons. The CDR3 covers 15 residues. Germline V lookup: CDR1 SGHTA, CDR2 FQGNSA. The V and J ends lost 4 bases and 4 bases, in that order; junction bases with no gene match: 6. The J gene is TRBJ2-7, the V gene TRBV7-2; 11 nucleotides agree with TRBD2. The sequenced sample consisted of memory CD4+ T cells from PBMCs. As for subset: CD45RA-negative fraction. This TCR was sampled from a man aged 18-30 years in good health. Some clones in this sample may be carry-over from other donors' samples. The CDR3 protein is CASSSGLAGPYEQYF. The CDR3 nucleotides are TGTGCCAGCAGCTCCGGACTAGCGGGTCCTTACGAGCAGTACTTC.